A single sample gave rise to the 14 T cell receptor beta chains below, sequenced in a study of blood T cell repertoires in COVID-19. TCRdb keeps only in-frame clones here, not all; method: immunoSEQ multiplex PCR. Here the sample spans almost 250,000 clones, about 87% being singletons. Sequences were obtained from PBMCs or T cells enriched from blood (not recorded which). The receptor set was obtained from a woman aged 50 to 60 who had recovered from COVID-19.

The chain combines TRBV7-3 with TRBJ1-2; 7 bases line up with TRBD1. This CDR3 comprises 13 residues. Germline V CDR1 and CDR2: SGHTA, FQGTGA. With 0 bases clipped from V and 6 bases from J, the junction kept 1 base outside the gene matches. This CDR3 reads CASSLTTGDGYTF. CDR3 coding DNA: TGTGCCAGCAGCTTAACAACAGGGGATGGCTACACCTTC.

V gene TRBV29-1 combines with J gene TRBJ2-7; TRBD1 matches at 7 bases. This CDR3 has 12 residues. Per the germline V gene, CDR1 is SQVTM and CDR2 is ANQGSEA. The ends lost 6 bases at V and 3 bases at J; junction bases unmatched: 5. The CDR3 nucleotides read TGCAGCGTGCCGGGACAGAACTACGAGCAGTACTTC. Protein: CSVPGQNYEQYF.

This chain uses TRBV6-4 with TRBJ1-5; 10 bases line up with TRBD1. The CDR3 is 17 residues long. V shed 7 bases, J shed 7 bases, and the junction held 16 bases outside the gene matches. Looked up from germline, CDR1 is MRHNA and CDR2 is SNTAGT. In DNA form, the CDR3 reads TGTGCCAGCACGCCCCTACAGGACAGGGGGGCGAGGCAGCCCCAGCATTTT. Protein: CASTPLQDRGARQPQHF.

The rearrangement uses TRBV7-2 and TRBJ1-5; TRBD1 is a possible D gene (6 bases). The CDR3 runs 15 residues. The germline V and J ends were trimmed by 5 bases and 2 bases, with 13 bases remaining between them. The V gene's germline CDR1 is SGHTA and CDR2 FQGNSA. In DNA form, the CDR3 reads TGTGCCAGCAGCCGCAGGGGCGCAGGCAATCAGCCCCAGCATTTT. Amino acids: CASSRRGAGNQPQHF.

The V gene is TRBV9, the J gene TRBJ1-6; perhaps TRBD1 as D (6 bases). The CDR3 covers 16 residues. V lost 4 bases and J 2 bases, leaving 13 bases between the germline ends. The germline CDR1 and CDR2 sequences are SGDLS and YYNGEE. DNA of the CDR3: TGTGCCAGCAGCACAAAGGGGGACACCTATAATTCACCCCTCCACTTT. The encoded protein is CASSTKGDTYNSPLHF.

The V and J genes are TRBV27 and TRBJ1-5; 7 bases fit TRBD1. This CDR3 has 16 residues. Germline V lookup: CDR1 MNHEY, CDR2 SMNVEV (reference sequence). Germline trimming cut 5 bases from V and 0 bases from J; bases unmatched to any gene: 7. CDR3 protein: CASSQTGFYSNQPQHF. The CDR3 DNA reads as TGTGCCAGCAGTCAGACAGGGTTCTATAGCAATCAGCCCCAGCATTTT.

For the CDR3, the DNA is TGCAGCGTCGGCAGGGGAACTGAAGCTTTCTTT. Its translation is CSVGRGTEAFF. The chain employs TRBV29-1 and TRBJ1-1, with D tentatively TRBD1 (6 bases). Trimming stripped 6 bases from V and 5 bases from J, with 10 bases between. Germline V gene data show CDR1 as SQVTM and CDR2 as ANQGSEA. CDR3 length equals 11 residues.

J is TRBJ1-1 and V is TRBV25-1, with D perhaps matching TRBD1 (6 bases). This CDR3 contains 12 residues. From germline, CDR1 is MGHDK and CDR2 SYGVNS. V was shortened by 7 bases and J by 10 bases, with 16 bases between the two germline ends. CDR3 sequence: CASTTQRGGAFF. In DNA form, the CDR3 reads TGTGCCAGCACCACCCAACGAGGGGGAGCTTTCTTT.

This chain links TRBV3-1 (or the pseudogene TRBV3-2) with TRBJ2-7; 9 bases agree with TRBD1. This CDR3 is built from 15 residues. Losses at the gene ends were 3 bases for V and 2 bases for J; bases not matched to a gene: 5. The germline V gene encodes CDR1 LGHDT and CDR2 YNNKEL (reference sequence). The CDR3 region is CASSQERDRAYEQYF. In DNA form, the CDR3 reads TGTGCCAGCAGCCAGGAACGGGACAGGGCCTACGAGCAGTACTTC.

In DNA form, the CDR3 reads TGTGCCTGGAGTTTTGGACAACCGGGAGAGACCCAGTACTTC. It specifies CAWSFGQPGETQYF. The chain has TRBV30 and TRBJ2-5; TRBD1 is a possible D gene (5 bases). CDR1 and CDR2 from the germline V gene are GTSNPN and SVGIG (reference sequence). Trimming stripped 2 bases from V and 4 bases from J, with 14 bases between. The CDR3 sequence is 14 residues long.

V usage is TRBV4-3 and J usage is TRBJ2-4; unclear D gene. The CDR3 contains 15 residues. V shed 0 bases and J shed 6 bases, with 12 bases lying between them. CDR1 is LGHNA and CDR2 is YSLEER in the germline V gene. The CDR3 coding sequence is TGCGCCAGCAGCCAAGATACCGGGTTCGGAAACATTCAGTACTTC. Its protein product is CASSQDTGFGNIQYF.

The chain carries TRBV12-3 or TRBV12-4 and TRBJ2-3; D call uncertain. There are 12 residues in the CDR3. V lost 1 base and J lost 7, with 6 bases in between. CDR3 bases: TGTGCCAGCAGTTTAGGACAAAATACGCAGTATTTT. This translates into CASSLGQNTQYF.

The rearrangement joins TRBV18 to TRBJ2-7; tentatively, D is TRBD2 (5 bases). The V and J ends lost 3 bases and 7 bases respectively, with 13 bases between them. This CDR3 has 13 residues. CDR1 is KGHSH and CDR2 is LQKENI in the germline V gene. This CDR3 reads CASSPAATGEQYF. The DNA of the CDR3 is TGTGCCAGCTCACCGGCTGCGACGGGGGAGCAGTACTTC. Looking up the rest from reference TRBV18 and TRBJ2-7 gives the full variable domain: NAGVMQNPRHLVRRRGQEARLRCSPMKGHSHVYWYRQLPEEGLKFMVYLQKENIIDESGMPKERFSAEFPKEGPSILRIQQVVRGDSAAYFCASSPAATGEQYFGPGTRLTVT.

The chain joins TRBV6-2 or TRBV6-3 to TRBJ2-7; TRBD1 agrees at 7 bases. Germline CDR1 MNHEY, CDR2 SVGEGT. The CDR3 has 18 residues. V shed 6 bases and J 4 bases; nucleotides not matched to a gene: 21. In nucleotides, the CDR3 is TGTGCCAGCAGCCCAGCCCTTGGGACAGCATGGGAGTTATACGAGCAGTACTTC. Protein product: CASSPALGTAWELYEQYF.